The 6 T cell receptor beta chains below were found in one sample sequenced in a study of CD8+ T cells in alopecia areata. In each case, RNA was isolated and then reverse transcribed into cDNA as the sequencing template. Assay: immunoSEQ multiplex PCR; the TCRdb copy retains only in-frame clones and omits some. The sample has more than 110,000 clones; 58% are singletons. This specimen consisted of CD4+ T cells sorted from blood, obtained at week 0. The receptors derive from a human donor with alopecia areata.

J is TRBJ1-1 and V is TRBV30; the D gene is possibly TRBD1 (5 bases). There are 13 residues in the CDR3. CDR1 GTSNPN and CDR2 SVGIG come from the germline V gene (reference sequence). Between the trimmed V and J ends, which lost 2 bases and 2 bases, there was a span of 9 bases. Here the CDR3 DNA reads TGTGCCTGGAGTAAGGACATAAACACTGAAGCTTTCTTT. Protein: CAWSKDINTEAFF. The whole variable domain, remainder taken from reference TRBV30 and TRBJ1-1, is SQTIHQWPATLVQPVGSPLSLECTVEGTSNPNLYWYRQAAGRGLQLLFYSVGIGQISSEVPQNLSASRPQDRQFILSSKKLLLSDSGFYLCAWSKDINTEAFFGQGTRLTVV.

This clone turned up a few times. The chain couples TRBV29-1 to TRBJ2-3; possibly TRBD1 for D (7 bases). This CDR3 is built from 12 residues. Germline values: CDR1 SQVTM, CDR2 ANQGSEA. V lost 3 bases to trimming and J lost 5 bases, with 9 bases between them. The CDR3 DNA sequence: TGCAGCGTTGACAGGGGGGAAGATACGCAGTATTTT. It is translated as CSVDRGEDTQYF.

The chain carries TRBV5-1 and TRBJ2-7; 9 nucleotides align to TRBD1. V trimming: 4 bases; J trimming: 4 bases; junction bases outside the gene matches: 3. The CDR3 runs to 13 residues. CDR1 SGHRS and CDR2 YFSETQ come from the germline V gene. The DNA for the CDR3 is TGCGCCAGCAGCGCCGGGACAGGGTACGAGCAGTACTTC. It is translated as CASSAGTGYEQYF.

This clone was detected once. The V gene is TRBV5-6, the J gene TRBJ1-5; D is possibly TRBD1 (5 bases). CDR1 and CDR2 from the germline V gene are SGHDT and YYEEEE. The CDR3 is made up of 15 amino acids. Trimming took off 2 bases at V and 0 bases at J, with 9 bases between the two ends. The CDR3 DNA follows: TGTGCCAGCAGCTTTTTAGGGACTAGCAATCAGCCCCAGCATTTT. Translating it yields CASSFLGTSNQPQHF.

V is TRBV18 and J is TRBJ1-2, with D possibly TRBD1 on 5 matching bases. CDR3 length: 14 amino acids. The germline V gene has CDR1 KGHSH and CDR2 LQKENI. The ends were cut back, 0 bases at V and 10 bases at J, with 15 bases in the middle. As DNA, the CDR3 is TGTGCCAGCTCACCACCGTATGGGGGTTTTGCCTACACCTTC. Translated, it gives CASSPPYGGFAYTF.

This clone was counted between two and nine times. The genes are TRBV4-2 and TRBJ1-3, with D uncertain. CDR1 LGHNA and CDR2 YNFKEQ come from the germline V gene. Trimming stripped 4 bases from V and 3 bases from J, with 19 bases between. The CDR3 runs 17 residues. The CDR3 is CASSPFDGKSRGNTIYF. The CDR3, as DNA: TGTGCCAGCAGCCCCTTCGACGGGAAGTCGCGTGGAAACACCATATATTTT.